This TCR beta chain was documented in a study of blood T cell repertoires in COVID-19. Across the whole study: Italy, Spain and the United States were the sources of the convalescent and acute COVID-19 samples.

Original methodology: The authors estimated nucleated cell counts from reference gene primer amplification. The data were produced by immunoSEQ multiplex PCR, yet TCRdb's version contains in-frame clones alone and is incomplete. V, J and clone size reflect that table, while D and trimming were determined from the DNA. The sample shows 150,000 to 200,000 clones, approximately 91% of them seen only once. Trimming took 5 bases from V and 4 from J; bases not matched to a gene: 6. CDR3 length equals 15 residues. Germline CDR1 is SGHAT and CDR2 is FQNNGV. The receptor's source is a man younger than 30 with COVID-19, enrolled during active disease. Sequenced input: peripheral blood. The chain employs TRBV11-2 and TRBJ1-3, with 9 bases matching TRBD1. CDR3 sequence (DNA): TGTGCCAGCAGCCCAGGGACAGGGCAAGGAAACACCATATATTTT. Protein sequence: CASSPGTGQGNTIYF.